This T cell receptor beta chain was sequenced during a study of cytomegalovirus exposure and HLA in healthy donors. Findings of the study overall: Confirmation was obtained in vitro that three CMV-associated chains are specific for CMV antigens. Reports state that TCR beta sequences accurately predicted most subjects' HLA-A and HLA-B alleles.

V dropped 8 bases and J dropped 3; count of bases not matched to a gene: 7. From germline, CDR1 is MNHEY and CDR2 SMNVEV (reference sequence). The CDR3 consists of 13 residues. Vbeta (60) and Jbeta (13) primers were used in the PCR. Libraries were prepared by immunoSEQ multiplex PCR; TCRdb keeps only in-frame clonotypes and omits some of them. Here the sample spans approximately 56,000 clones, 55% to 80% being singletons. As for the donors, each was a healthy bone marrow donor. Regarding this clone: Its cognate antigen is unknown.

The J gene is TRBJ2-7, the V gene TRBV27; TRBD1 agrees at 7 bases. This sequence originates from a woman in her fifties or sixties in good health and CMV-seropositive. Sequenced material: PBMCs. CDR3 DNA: TGTGCCAGCGCCCGGCACAGGGGCTACGAGCAGTACTTC. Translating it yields CASARHRGYEQYF.